A single sample is the source of the 23 T cell receptor beta chains below, sequenced in a study of blood T cells in healthy people across ages. A second PCR, run for roughly 7 to 11 cycles, used a sample-barcoded 5' primer plus a J-beta primer mix. Each CDR3 protein is one row after TCRdb ran MiXCR on the 5' RACE reads. The sample includes 850,000 to 1,000,000 distinct CDR3 sequences, roughly 52% seen only once; the top ten take roughly 13%. Sequences were obtained from blood. These TCRs come from a man aged 30 to 45 in good health.

This sequence joins TRBV29-1 and TRBJ2-1; D remains unclear. The V gene lost 3 bases and the J gene lost 6 bases, with 15 bases spanning the gap. The germline V gene encodes CDR1 SQVTM and CDR2 ANQGSEA. The CDR3 consists of 14 residues. The CDR3 nucleotides are TGCAGCGTTGATGTCCAGGCTTTAGGCAATGAGCAGTTCTTC. This gives the protein CSVDVQALGNEQFF.

The gene calls are TRBV20-1 and TRBJ1-2; TRBD1 agrees at 7 bases. The germline CDR1 and CDR2 sequences are DFQATT and SNEGSKA (reference sequence). With 0 bases clipped from V and 4 bases from J, the junction kept 5 bases outside the gene matches. This CDR3 has 14 residues. Here the CDR3 DNA reads TGCAGTGCTAGAGATCGAGGGGGCCGCTATGGCTACACCTTC. Translated, it gives CSARDRGGRYGYTF.

The J gene is TRBJ2-2, the V gene TRBV4-2; the D gene is possibly TRBD1 (6 bases). The CDR3 contains 15 residues. The V gene lost 7 bases and the J gene lost 7 bases, with 19 bases spanning the gap. CDR1 and CDR2 from the germline V gene are LGHNA and YNFKEQ. In DNA, the CDR3 is TGTGCCAGCAACCCTTCGCAGGGGCGGATCGGGGAGCTGTTTTTT. It yields the protein CASNPSQGRIGELFF.

This clonotype was picked up a small number of times. This sequence may be a read error, since a much larger clone differs from it by one base. The V gene is TRBV20-1, the J gene TRBJ1-1, with D tentatively TRBD1 (5 bases). The CDR3 is 12 amino acids. CDR1 and CDR2 (germline): DFQATT, SNEGSKA (reference sequence). This chain's CDR3 is CSAPLGGSEVFF. The CDR3 DNA is TGCAGTGCCCCCCTCGGGGGGAGTGAAGTTTTCTTT.

J is TRBJ2-7 and V is TRBV7-9; D perhaps matches TRBD1 (6 bases). V shed 2 bases and J shed 7 bases, with 15 bases lying between them. Germline V gives CDR1 SEHNR, CDR2 FQNEAQ (reference sequence). The CDR3 has 14 residues. For the CDR3, the DNA is TGTGCCAGCAGCTTACCCACACAGGGCGGGGAGCAGTACTTC. This codes for CASSLPTQGGEQYF.

V is TRBV28 and J is TRBJ1-2; D not resolved. V was shortened by 5 bases and J by 1 base, with 11 bases between the two germline ends. Per the germline V gene, CDR1 is MDHEN and CDR2 is SYDVKM. This CDR3 comprises 14 residues. The CDR3 region has the DNA TGTGCCAGCAGTCTGGATTCGAATAACTATGGCTACACCTTC. It specifies CASSLDSNNYGYTF.

This chain uses TRBV4-1 with TRBJ1-5, with 7 bases that match TRBD1. Looked up from germline, CDR1 is MGHRA and CDR2 is YSYEKL. CDR3 length equals 14 residues. V trimming: 4 bases; J trimming: 6 bases; junction bases outside the gene matches: 6. For the CDR3, the DNA is TGCGCCAGCAGCCTTCACAGGGGACGTCAGCCCCAGCATTTT. It encodes CASSLHRGRQPQHF.

CDR3: CASSRETGTAYNEQYF. CDR3 DNA sequence: TGTGCCAGCTCACGCGAGACAGGGACCGCGTACAATGAGCAGTACTTC. The chain couples TRBV18 to TRBJ2-7; 7 bases fit TRBD1. J gave up 7 bases and V 4 bases, and 16 bases lay outside the gene matches. The CDR3 covers 16 residues. Germline V gives CDR1 KGHSH, CDR2 LQKENI.

This clonotype came up a few times. V usage is TRBV20-1 and J usage is TRBJ2-3; D is unresolved. This CDR3 has 14 residues. Germline V lookup: CDR1 DFQATT, CDR2 SNEGSKA (reference sequence). V was cut by 5 bases and J by 2 bases, with 14 bases left in between. Here the CDR3 DNA reads TGCAGTGCTGGGCCGCCGGCGTTCACAGATACGCAGTATTTT. It translates to CSAGPPAFTDTQYF.

Note on this clonotype: At one end, the junction sequence differs from germline, possibly due to a read error. The chain recombines TRBV30 with TRBJ2-1, with TRBD1 as a possible D gene (5 bases). This CDR3 region has 11 residues. Looked up from germline, CDR1 is GTSNPN and CDR2 is SVGIG (reference sequence). This chain's CDR3 is CALSLRDEQFF. As DNA, the CDR3 is TGTGCCTTGAGTCTCAGGGATGAGCAGTTCTTC. The entire variable domain, with the rest obtained from reference TRBV30 and TRBJ2-1, is as follows: SQTIHQWPATLVQPVGSPLSLECTVEGTSNPNLYWYRQAAGRGLQLLFYSVGIGQISSEVPQNLSASRPQDRQFILSSKKLLLSDSGFYLCALSLRDEQFFGPGTRLTVL.

In its sample, this clonotype was seen once. The junction does not match germline at one end; this may be a read error. The genes are TRBV4-1 and TRBJ2-5; a possible D gene is TRBD2 (6 bases). The CDR3 has 13 amino acids. The germline CDR1 and CDR2 sequences are MGHRA and YSYEKL. The CDR3 is CASSQDGGWTLYF. CDR3 bases: TGCGCCAGCAGCCAAGACGGGGGTTGGACCCTGTACTTC.

This chain connects TRBV20-1 to TRBJ2-1; TRBD2 is a possible D gene (5 bases). Per the germline V gene, CDR1 is DFQATT and CDR2 is SNEGSKA (reference sequence). This CDR3 spans 13 amino acids. V was clipped by 8 bases and J by 4 bases, with 15 bases between them. The CDR3 loop reads CSYVRGAYNEQFF. The CDR3 DNA reads TGCAGTTACGTACGGGGAGCTTACAATGAGCAGTTCTTC.

This clonotype has more than one count but fewer than ten. The chain employs TRBV6-2 or TRBV6-3 and TRBJ2-1, with no clear D. The CDR3 runs 11 residues. V was shortened by 7 bases and J by 5 bases, with 6 bases between the two germline ends. The germline V gene encodes CDR1 MNHEY and CDR2 SVGEGT. In DNA, the CDR3 is TGTGCCAGCACGGGCAACAATGAGCAGTTCTTC. Encoded protein: CASTGNNEQFF.

There are a few counts of this clonotype. The gene calls are TRBV6-6 and TRBJ1-4; D unclear. Germline assignment: CDR1 MNHNY and CDR2 SVGAGI (reference sequence). CDR3 size: 14 residues. The V gene lost 6 bases and the J gene lost 4 bases, with 12 bases spanning the gap. In nucleotides, the CDR3 is TGTGCCAGCAGCAACCCGGGCCGTAATGAAAAACTGTTTTTT. It encodes CASSNPGRNEKLFF.

The chain combines TRBV28 with TRBJ2-1; 11 bases line up with TRBD1. This CDR3 contains 15 residues. The germline gives CDR1 MDHEN, CDR2 SYDVKM. V shed 6 bases and J 7 bases; nucleotides not matched to a gene: 8. The CDR3 nucleotides are TGTGCCAGCAGGGGACAGGGGGACACCTGGAATGAGCAGTTCTTC. Residues: CASRGQGDTWNEQFF.

There are a few counts of this clonotype. The genes are TRBV11-2 and TRBJ2-1, with 9 positions matching TRBD1. Germline assignment: CDR1 SGHAT and CDR2 FQNNGV. There are 15 residues in the CDR3. Trimming cost V 4 bases and J 6 bases; bases outside gene matches: 7. The CDR3 loop is CASSSWDRDGNEQFF. The CDR3 nucleotides are TGTGCCAGCAGCTCCTGGGACAGGGACGGCAATGAGCAGTTCTTC.

This rearrangement joins TRBV20-1 to TRBJ1-4; no firm D call. The CDR3 has 14 amino acids. V was cut by 5 bases and J by 8 bases, with 18 bases left in between. Germline values: CDR1 DFQATT, CDR2 SNEGSKA (reference sequence). The CDR3 here is CSAPSGVYQEKLFF. The CDR3 DNA sequence: TGCAGTGCTCCTAGCGGGGTATATCAAGAAAAACTGTTTTTT.

The chain uses TRBV6-6 and TRBJ2-4; D is unresolved. In germline, CDR1 is MNHNY, CDR2 SVGAGI (reference sequence). This CDR3 contains 13 residues. Deletions cut 4 bases from V and 5 bases from J, with 9 bases between. The CDR3 is CASSSPLENIQYF. As DNA, the CDR3 is TGTGCCAGCAGTTCCCCTTTGGAAAACATTCAGTACTTC.

J is TRBJ2-3 and V is TRBV9, with 10 bases that match TRBD2. Germline V gives CDR1 SGDLS, CDR2 YYNGEE. V shed 3 bases, J shed 5 bases, and the junction held 9 bases outside the gene matches. The CDR3 has 16 amino acids. The CDR3 sequence: CASSESGGARGDTQYF. CDR3 nucleotide sequence: TGTGCCAGCAGCGAAAGCGGGGGGGCCCGTGGAGATACGCAGTATTTT.

The chain carries TRBV29-1 and TRBJ2-5, with 15 bases identical to TRBD2. The junction had 8 bases not matched to a gene; V was cut back by 6 bases and J by 6 bases. Germline V gives CDR1 SQVTM, CDR2 ANQGSEA. The CDR3 length is 15 residues. The CDR3 is CSVGTSGGSLKTQYF. For the CDR3, the DNA is TGCAGCGTCGGGACTAGCGGGGGGAGTTTGAAGACCCAGTACTTC.

This clonotype was observed at least ten times. The V and J genes are TRBV4-2 and TRBJ2-3, with D uncertain. In germline, CDR1 is LGHNA, CDR2 YNFKEQ. Trimming removed 0 bases at V and 6 bases at J, with 10 bases between. The CDR3 runs 14 residues. CDR3: CASSQDLGADTQYF. The CDR3 DNA reads as TGTGCCAGCAGCCAAGATCTCGGAGCGGATACGCAGTATTTT.

The chain employs TRBV3-1 and TRBJ2-1, with a tentative D call TRBD2 (5 bases). Germline V gene sequence: CDR1 LGHDT, CDR2 YNNKEL (reference sequence). This CDR3 has 14 amino acids. Trimming took 3 bases from V and 8 from J, leaving 14 bases between them. CDR3 sequence: CASSQETNSHEQFF. The CDR3 DNA reads TGTGCCAGCAGCCAGGAGACTAATTCGCATGAGCAGTTCTTC.

The V gene is TRBV7-9, the J gene TRBJ2-5, with D uncertain. The germline V and J ends were trimmed by 1 base and 1 base, with 7 bases remaining between them. CDR3 length: 14 amino acids. In germline, CDR1 is SEHNR, CDR2 FQNEAQ (reference sequence). As DNA, the CDR3 is TGTGCCAGCAGCTTAGTATTCACCCAAGAGACCCAGTACTTC. It is translated as CASSLVFTQETQYF.